One sample yielded the 13 T cell receptor beta chains listed below, sequenced in a study of cytomegalovirus exposure and HLA in healthy donors. It was with 60 Vbeta and 13 Jbeta primers that the PCR ran. Profiling relied on immunoSEQ multiplex PCR, and the TCRdb table lists in-frame clones only, not all of them. The profile shows around 40,000 clones, roughly three quarters of them singletons. The sample was PBMCs. These receptors came from a man between 40 and 49 years old in good health and CMV-seronegative.

With regard to this clone: At the DNA level, this CDR3 is encoded by other sequences in the same sample as well. The J gene is TRBJ2-7, the V gene TRBV29-1; 7 bases map to TRBD2. V was clipped by 3 bases and J by 6 bases; unmatched bases: 20. Germline loops: CDR1 SQVTM, CDR2 ANQGSEA. The CDR3 runs 17 residues. The CDR3 loop reads CSVDVSSGILKGTEQYF. The CDR3 DNA reads as TGCAGCGTTGACGTGTCTAGCGGCATCCTGAAGGGGACCGAGCAGTACTTC.

The rearrangement links TRBV6-1 to TRBJ1-2; 9 bases fit TRBD1. Trimming cost V 6 bases and J 4 bases; bases outside gene matches: 0. Germline V gives CDR1 MNHNS, CDR2 SASEGT. The CDR3 is 12 amino acids. In DNA form, the CDR3 reads TGTGCCAGCAGGACAGGGGGCTATGGCTACACCTTC. Translating gives CASRTGGYGYTF.

The chain uses TRBV6-5 and TRBJ1-2; no clear D gene. Trimming left V 4 bases short and J 3 bases short, with 6 bases between. CDR3 size: 12 residues. Germline V gives CDR1 MNHEY, CDR2 SVGAGI. The CDR3 DNA is TGTGCCAGCAGTTCTGGCCACTATGGCTACACCTTC. Protein: CASSSGHYGYTF.

The chain has TRBV6-1 and TRBJ1-2; perhaps TRBD1 as D (6 bases). The CDR3 totals 15 residues. Trimming pared 6 bases from V and 4 bases from J, leaving 18 bases between. The germline CDR1 and CDR2 sequences are MNHNS and SASEGT. DNA of the CDR3: TGTGCCAGCAGGGGGACAAATCCGGTAGGCTATGGCTACACCTTC. This translates into CASRGTNPVGYGYTF.

This clone was found a few times. V is TRBV25-1 and J is TRBJ2-5; possible D gene TRBD1, 5 bases. This CDR3 region has 14 residues. V was shortened by 3 bases and J by 3 bases, with 11 bases between the two germline ends. Germline V gives CDR1 MGHDK, CDR2 SYGVNS. This CDR3 reads CASSEYVREETQYF. DNA for the CDR3: TGTGCCAGCAGTGAGTATGTCAGGGAAGAGACCCAGTACTTC.

This sequence joins TRBV7-2 and TRBJ2-1, with 8 bases that match TRBD1. Germline loops: CDR1 SGHTA, CDR2 FQGNSA. The trim removed 5 bases at V and 7 bases at J, leaving 13 bases unmatched. The CDR3 extends over 16 amino acids. The DNA for the CDR3 is TGTGCCAGCAGCAGGTACAGGGGGGCCTCGGGGAATGAGCAGTTCTTC. Protein: CASSRYRGASGNEQFF.

The V gene is TRBV29-1, the J gene TRBJ2-4; tentatively, D is TRBD1 (5 bases). This CDR3 comprises 13 residues. Trimming took 1 base from V and 7 from J, leaving 11 bases between them. In germline, CDR1 is SQVTM, CDR2 ANQGSEA. CDR3 loop: CSVEAGLGNIQYF. For the CDR3, the DNA is TGCAGCGTTGAAGCAGGGCTTGGGAACATTCAGTACTTC.

The gene calls are TRBV18 and TRBJ1-1; D call uncertain. V was clipped by 1 base and J by 2 bases, with 8 bases between them. The CDR3 consists of 14 residues. Germline CDR1 and CDR2: KGHSH and LQKENI. In DNA form, the CDR3 reads TGTGCCAGCTCACCACTACCGGGAAACACTGAAGCTTTCTTT. Translating it yields CASSPLPGNTEAFF.

This clone was counted a few times. CDR3 protein: CASSLSYSEAFF. Written as DNA, the CDR3 is TGTGCCAGCAGTTTATCTTACTCTGAAGCTTTCTTT. V gene TRBV27 combines with J gene TRBJ1-1; D remains unclear. CDR1 is MNHEY, CDR2 SMNVEV, per germline (reference sequence). V shed 0 bases and J shed 6 bases, with 5 bases lying between them. The CDR3 consists of 12 residues.

There are a few counts of this clone. The V gene is TRBV6-5, the J gene TRBJ2-2; 7 positions match TRBD2. V was clipped by 5 bases and J by 2 bases; unmatched bases: 5. The CDR3 length is 15 residues. CDR1 is MNHEY, CDR2 SVGAGI, per germline. The DNA for the CDR3 is TGTGCCAGCAGTCAATCGACTAGCAACACCGGGGAGCTGTTTTTT. Protein: CASSQSTSNTGELFF.

The V gene is TRBV2, the J gene TRBJ2-5, with D maybe TRBD2 (7 bases). Trimming pared 4 bases from V and 5 bases from J, leaving 23 bases between. The CDR3 consists of 17 residues. Germline V gene data show CDR1 as SNHLY and CDR2 as FYNNEI. CDR3 DNA: TGTGCCAGCAGTGGAGGTGGGGGGGCCCTCTTCAGCGAGACCCAGTACTTC. It codes for CASSGGGGALFSETQYF.

The chain recombines TRBV4-1 with TRBJ2-1; 11 nucleotides align to TRBD2. Germline loops: CDR1 MGHRA, CDR2 YSYEKL. CDR3 length: 16 residues. With 4 bases clipped from V and 3 bases from J, the junction kept 5 bases outside the gene matches. CDR3 protein: CASSPQTSGDYNEQFF. The CDR3 DNA sequence: TGCGCCAGCAGCCCCCAGACTAGCGGGGACTACAATGAGCAGTTCTTC.

The CDR3 DNA reads TGTGCCAGCAGTACCGCGGGGAGGGGCTACAATGAGCAGTTCTTC. Translated: CASSTAGRGYNEQFF. The genes are TRBV6-6 and TRBJ2-1, with 7 nucleotides matching TRBD2. V dropped 5 bases and J dropped 3; count of bases not matched to a gene: 7. The CDR3 is made up of 15 amino acids. Per the germline V gene, CDR1 is MNHNY and CDR2 is SVGAGI (reference sequence).